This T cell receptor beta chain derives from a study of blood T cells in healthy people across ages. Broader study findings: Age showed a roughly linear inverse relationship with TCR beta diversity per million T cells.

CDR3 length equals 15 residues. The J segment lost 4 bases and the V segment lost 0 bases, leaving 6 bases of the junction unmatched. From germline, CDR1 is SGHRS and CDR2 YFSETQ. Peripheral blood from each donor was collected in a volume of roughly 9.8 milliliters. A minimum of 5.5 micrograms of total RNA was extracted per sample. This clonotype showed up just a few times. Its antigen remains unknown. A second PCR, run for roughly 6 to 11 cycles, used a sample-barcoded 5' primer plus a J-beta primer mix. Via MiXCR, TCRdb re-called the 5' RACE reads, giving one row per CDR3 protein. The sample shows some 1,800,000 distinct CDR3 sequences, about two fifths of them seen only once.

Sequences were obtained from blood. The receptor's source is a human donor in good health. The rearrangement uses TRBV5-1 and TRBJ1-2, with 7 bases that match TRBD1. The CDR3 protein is CASSLAVGQAYGYTF. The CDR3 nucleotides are TGCGCCAGCAGCTTGGCTGTCGGACAGGCCTATGGCTACACCTTC. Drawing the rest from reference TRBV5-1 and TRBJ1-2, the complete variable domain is KAGVTQTPRYLIKTRGQQVTLSCSPISGHRSVSWYQQTPGQGLQFLFEYFSETQRNKGNFPGRFSGRQFSNSRSEMNVSTLELGDSALYLCASSLAVGQAYGYTFGSGTRLTVV.